A single sample is the source of the 6 T cell receptor beta chains below, sequenced in a study of T cells in women clearing cervical HPV infection. Clones were sequenced by immunoSEQ multiplex PCR, and TCRdb holds only the in-frame ones, with some missing. The clone table shows about 40,000 clones, with the ten largest holding about 7.3%. The sample consisted of blood buffy coat. The receptors stem from a woman between 18 and 75 years old with a cervical HPV16 infection that either progressed to CIN3+ or cleared (not recorded which).

On this clone itself: The read terminates 3 residues ahead of where the CDR3 ends, so the germline J gene completes it. This sequence joins TRBV29-1 and TRBJ2-4; TRBD1 matches at 8 bases. The CDR3 loop spans 12 amino acids. Germline V gene data show CDR1 as SQVTM and CDR2 as ANQGSEA. The V and J ends lost 6 bases and 5 bases, in that order; junction bases with no gene match: 3. The CDR3 DNA, read in part, is TGCAGCGTAGGACAGGGCGAAAACATT. Translated, it gives CSVGQGENI. The whole CDR3 sequence is CSVGQGENIQYF.

A word on this clone: The CDR3 extends 3 residues past the end of the read, so its final part is completed from the germline J gene. The chain joins TRBV29-1 to TRBJ1-2, with TRBD1 identical over 7 bases. Trimming took 7 bases from V and 6 from J; bases not matched to a gene: 14. CDR3 length: 14 amino acids. The germline V gene has CDR1 SQVTM and CDR2 ANQGSEA. The CDR3 spells CSASQDRASNGYTF. The sequenced part of the CDR3 DNA is TGCAGCGCTTCACAAGACAGGGCCTCCAATGGC.

CDR3 sequence reads: CSASTSLMGLDRGSEQPQHF. Partial CDR3 DNA: TGCAGTGCTAGTACTTCCTTGATGGGGCTCGACAGGGGGTCGGAGCAGCCC. The genes are TRBV20-1 and TRBJ1-5; 9 nucleotides agree with TRBD1. The read halts 3 residues ahead of the CDR3 end, with the missing end drawn from the germline J gene. Trimming cost V 3 bases and J 7 bases; bases outside gene matches: 25. Germline CDR1 DFQATT, CDR2 SNEGSKA (reference sequence). The CDR3 runs to 20 residues.

By frequency, this clone is medium-sized (0.01 to 0.1%). The read terminates 3 residues ahead of where the CDR3 ends, so the germline J gene completes it. This specimen includes other DNA sequences encoding the same CDR3. V and J are TRBV29-1 and TRBJ2-3, with D perhaps TRBD1 (6 bases). CDR1 is SQVTM and CDR2 is ANQGSEA in the germline V gene. The CDR3 runs to 13 residues. Trimming removed 6 bases at V and 3 bases at J, with 13 bases between. CDR3 loop: CSVLRGLTDTQYF. The sequenced part of the CDR3 DNA is TGCAGCGTATTGAGGGGGTTGACAGATACG.

To note about this clone: The read comes to an end 3 residues before the CDR3 does, leaving the germline J gene to fill in the end. V usage is TRBV7-9 and J usage is TRBJ1-1; 8 bases match TRBD1. The CDR3 covers 15 residues. Trimming took 4 bases from V and 4 from J; bases not matched to a gene: 8. Germline assignment: CDR1 SEHNR and CDR2 FQNEAQ (reference sequence). CDR3 loop: CASSSPGGGFTEAFF. The CDR3 DNA, read in part, is TGTGCCAGCAGCTCGCCAGGGGGCGGATTCACTGAA.

With regard to this clone: The CDR3 end falls 3 residues outside the read, so it is completed with the germline J gene. The chain employs TRBV18 and TRBJ1-3; D gene uncertain. V dropped 0 bases and J dropped 0 bases, with 9 bases sitting between them. Per germline, CDR1 KGHSH and CDR2 LQKENI. The CDR3 length is 16 residues. The DNA read from the CDR3 is TGTGCCAGCTCACCACCAGGGTCGATCTCTGGAAACACC. This translates into CASSPPGSISGNT. The complete CDR3 protein is CASSPPGSISGNTIYF.